The 10 T cell receptor beta chains listed next were all sequenced from one sample in a study of regulatory T cells in long-lasting Graves disease. Time point defined: persistent/refractory GD, antithyroid drugs over 5 years with positive TRAb. Generation of the TCR library employed RNA extracted from PBMCs. The TCR beta library used iRepertoire HTBI primers with Arm-PCR amplification of CDR3. Each CDR3 protein gets one entry after TCRdb re-called the multiplex PCR reads with MiXCR. Of roughly 400,000 distinct CDR3 sequences in the sample, 20% to 25% were seen once. Source: peripheral blood mononuclear cells (PBMCs), taken when the disease was refractory, from a patient treated with antithyroid drugs. These receptor sequences come from a female donor with Graves disease.

V and J are TRBV27 and TRBJ2-2; 8 bases match TRBD1. CDR3 length equals 17 residues. Trimming cost V 0 bases and J 5 bases; bases outside gene matches: 8. Germline lookup yields CDR1 MNHEY and CDR2 SMNVEV (reference sequence). The CDR3 protein is CASSLSVDRAWTGELFF. The CDR3 DNA follows: TGTGCCAGCAGTTTATCGGTGGACAGGGCGTGGACCGGGGAGCTGTTTTTT.

This clonotype was counted ten times or more. This chain uses TRBV11-1 with TRBJ2-7; D gene unclear. The V and J ends lost 6 bases and 0 bases respectively, with 9 bases between them. CDR3 length: 13 amino acids. The germline V gene has CDR1 SGHAT and CDR2 FQDESV (reference sequence). CDR3 amino acids: CASSSQSSYEQYF. For the CDR3, the DNA is TGTGCCAGCAGTTCACAGTCCTCCTACGAGCAGTACTTC.

The J gene is TRBJ1-6, the V gene TRBV14, with unresolved D. Germline V gene sequence: CDR1 SGHDN, CDR2 FVKESK. The CDR3 has 12 residues. Trimming removed 0 bases at V and 14 bases at J, with 8 bases between. The CDR3 nucleotides are TGTGCCAGCAGCCAAGATGCAATCTCCCTCCACTTT. Protein product: CASSQDAISLHF.

To note about this clonotype: This may come from a read error, since a much larger clone is one base off. V is TRBV5-6 and J is TRBJ2-7; 8 bases agree with TRBD2. Germline loops: CDR1 SGHDT, CDR2 YYEEEE. Trimming removed 5 bases from V and 2 bases from J; junction bases left unmatched: 6. The CDR3 is 14 residues long. The CDR3 DNA follows: TGTGCCAGCAGACAAGCGGGAGTCGCCTACGAGCAGTACTTC. Translated: CASRQAGVAYEQYF.

The CDR3: CASGPNAGGAGLNEQFF. CDR3 sequence (DNA): TGTGCCAGCGGCCCAAACGCAGGAGGGGCCGGATTAAATGAGCAGTTCTTC. The V gene is TRBV7-8, the J gene TRBJ2-1; D is perhaps TRBD2 (6 bases). The V and J ends lost 8 bases and 7 bases respectively, with 27 bases between them. CDR1 and CDR2 from the germline V gene are SGHVS and FQNEAQ. The CDR3 spans 17 residues.

This clonotype was seen only a few times. The chain combines TRBV4-3 with TRBJ2-2, with D perhaps matching TRBD1 (5 bases). This CDR3 contains 16 residues. CDR1 LGHNA and CDR2 YSLEER come from the germline V gene. Deletions cut 0 bases from V and 2 bases from J, with 10 bases between. CDR3 protein: CASSQDPGPNTGELFF. CDR3 in DNA: TGCGCCAGCAGCCAAGACCCAGGGCCCAACACCGGGGAGCTGTTTTTT.

This clonotype was observed many times. V usage is TRBV27 and J usage is TRBJ1-2; D unresolved. CDR1 MNHEY and CDR2 SMNVEV come from the germline V gene (reference sequence). V lost 6 bases to trimming and J lost 1 base, with 15 bases between them. This CDR3 has 15 residues. CDR3 region: CASRQGPALNYGYTF. CDR3 DNA sequence: TGTGCCAGCAGGCAAGGCCCCGCCCTTAACTATGGCTACACCTTC.

This clonotype came up many times. This rearrangement joins TRBV12-3 or TRBV12-4 to TRBJ2-5, with D perhaps matching TRBD1 or TRBD2 (6 bases each). Trimming stripped 3 bases from V and 5 bases from J, with 16 bases between. The CDR3 sequence is 15 residues long. The CDR3 spells CASSFVEGGWETQYF. The DNA of the CDR3 is TGTGCCAGCAGTTTTGTTGAGGGGGGCTGGGAGACCCAGTACTTC.

This clonotype was seen more than once but under ten times. The rearrangement links TRBV7-9 to TRBJ1-1; no clear D. CDR1 is SEHNR, CDR2 FQNEAQ, per germline (reference sequence). V gave up 5 bases and J gave up 2 bases, with 18 bases separating them. The CDR3 extends over 16 amino acids. This CDR3 reads CASSPEYKTVNTEAFF. CDR3 DNA sequence: TGTGCCAGCAGCCCCGAGTATAAGACCGTAAACACTGAAGCTTTCTTT.

The chain carries TRBV14 and TRBJ1-1; 7 nucleotides align to TRBD1. The CDR3 runs 13 residues. The germline V gene has CDR1 SGHDN and CDR2 FVKESK. The J segment lost 7 bases and the V segment lost 6 bases, leaving 8 bases of the junction unmatched. The DNA of the CDR3 is TGTGCCAGCAGTTACGGGACAGCCAGTGAAGCTTTCTTT. It encodes CASSYGTASEAFF. Variable domain in full (rest from reference TRBV14 and TRBJ1-1): EAGVTQFPSHSVIEKGQTVTLRCDPISGHDNLYWYRRVMGKEIKFLLHFVKESKQDESGMPNNRFLAERTGGTYSTLKVQPAELEDSGVYFCASSYGTASEAFFGQGTRLTVV.